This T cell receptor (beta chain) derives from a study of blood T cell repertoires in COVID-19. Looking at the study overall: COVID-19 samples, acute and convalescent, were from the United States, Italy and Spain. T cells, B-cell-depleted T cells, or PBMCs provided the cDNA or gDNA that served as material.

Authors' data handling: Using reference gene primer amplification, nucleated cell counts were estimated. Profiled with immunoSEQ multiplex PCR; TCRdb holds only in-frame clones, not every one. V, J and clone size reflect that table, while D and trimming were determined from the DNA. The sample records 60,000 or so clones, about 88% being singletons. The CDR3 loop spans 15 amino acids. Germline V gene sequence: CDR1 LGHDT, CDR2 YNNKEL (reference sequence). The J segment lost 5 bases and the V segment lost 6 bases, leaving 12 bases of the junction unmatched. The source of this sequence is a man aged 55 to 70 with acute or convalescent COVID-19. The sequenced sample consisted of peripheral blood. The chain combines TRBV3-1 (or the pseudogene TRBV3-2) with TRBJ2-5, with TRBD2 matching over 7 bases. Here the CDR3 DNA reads TGTGCCAGCAGTCGAAGGAGGTTGCGGGAGGAGACCCAGTACTTC. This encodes CASSRRRLREETQYF.